The rows below give T cell receptor beta chains drawn from one sample of a study of blood T cell repertoires in COVID-19. Produced via immunoSEQ multiplex PCR; TCRdb's table is partial and in-frame only. The sample gives about 45,000 clones, over 70% of which show up once; about 4.7% is in the top ten. Sequencing was done on a sample of peripheral blood. These receptors originate from a human donor in a cohort sampled during active COVID-19. Both conserved end residues are part of each CDR3. Fields, in order: J gene, D gene, V gene, clone size, CDR3 protein, CDR3 DNA. D genes are given only for firm matches. Clone size is given for some rows only: seen once, a few or many times, or a class if the clone is expanded.

>TRBJ2-4|-|TRBV28|-
CASSSDSAKNIQYF
TGTGCCAGCAGTAGCGACTCAGCCAAAAACATTCAGTACTTC
>TRBJ2-2|-|TRBV4-3|-
CASMESSIAGELFF
TGCGCCAGCATGGAGTCGTCTATCGCCGGGGAGCTGTTTTTT
>TRBJ2-7|-|TRBV7-8|-
CASSATGGPYEQYF
TGTGCCAGCAGCGCGACAGGAGGCCCCTACGAGCAGTACTTC
>TRBJ2-2|-|TRBV7-6|-
CASSQAVANTGELFF
TGTGCCAGCAGCCAAGCGGTTGCGAACACCGGGGAGCTGTTTTTT
>TRBJ1-1|-|TRBV6-6|-
CASRAMNTEAFF
TGTGCCAGCAGGGCCATGAACACTGAAGCTTTCTTT
>TRBJ2-5|-|TRBV19|-
CASSIGAAGTKTQYF
TGTGCCAGTAGTATAGGAGCCGCAGGGACAAAGACCCAGTACTTC
>TRBJ2-6|TRBD1|TRBV11-2|few
CASSPETGVTGANVLTF
TGTGCCAGCAGCCCAGAGACAGGGGTAACGGGGGCCAACGTCCTGACTTTC
>TRBJ2-1|TRBD2|TRBV5-8|once
CASSLEPSGIHEQFF
TGTGCCAGCAGCTTGGAACCTAGCGGGATCCATGAGCAGTTCTTC
>TRBJ1-2|TRBD1|TRBV6-5|-
CASNPTGNNYGYTF
TGTGCCAGCAATCCGACAGGGAATAACTATGGCTACACCTTC
>TRBJ2-1|TRBD2|TRBV18|-
CASSPLGGEDEQFF
TGTGCCAGCTCACCACTCGGGGGGGAGGATGAGCAGTTCTTC
>TRBJ1-1|TRBD1|TRBV5-1|-
CASSLAGQGYTEAFF
TGCGCCAGCAGCTTGGCGGGACAGGGTTACACTGAAGCTTTCTTT
>TRBJ1-1|-|TRBV11-2|-
CASSLDIGRRAFF
TGTGCCAGCAGCTTAGATATTGGGCGAAGGGCTTTCTTT
>TRBJ2-2|TRBD1|TRBV19|-
CASSIRQGANTGELFF
TGTGCCAGTAGTATCCGACAGGGGGCGAACACCGGGGAGCTGTTTTTT
>TRBJ1-2|TRBD1|TRBV2|-
CASSGTGWGYGYTF
TGTGCCAGCAGTGGGACAGGATGGGGCTATGGCTACACCTTC
>TRBJ2-7|TRBD2|TRBV27|-
CASSSESGRAYLYEQYF
TGTGCCAGCAGTTCCGAGAGCGGGAGGGCTTACTTATACGAGCAGTACTTC
>TRBJ2-1|TRBD1|TRBV7-8|-
CASSPRDRGSNEQFF
TGTGCCAGCAGCCCCCGGGACAGGGGGTCCAATGAGCAGTTCTTC
>TRBJ1-5|-|TRBV3-1/TRBV3-2|-
CASSQVSGANQPQHF
TGTGCCAGCAGCCAAGTGTCTGGGGCCAATCAGCCCCAGCATTTT
>TRBJ1-2|-|TRBV29-1|-
CSVPGLGANYGYTF
TGCAGCGTCCCAGGGTTAGGTGCTAACTATGGCTACACCTTC
>TRBJ2-1|-|TRBV7-9|-
CASSSGGNEQFF
TGTGCCAGCAGCTCAGGGGGGAATGAGCAGTTCTTC
>TRBJ1-1|-|TRBV7-3|-
CASSWPLRRRTEAFF
TGTGCCAGCAGCTGGCCCTTGAGGCGGAGGACTGAAGCTTTCTTT
>TRBJ1-4|-|TRBV7-9|-
CASSPPAGANEKLFF
TGTGCCAGCAGCCCACCCGCGGGGGCTAATGAAAAACTGTTTTTT
>TRBJ1-1|-|TRBV18|-
CASSRGQGKVTEAFF
TGTGCCAGCTCACGAGGTCAGGGGAAGGTAACTGAAGCTTTCTTT
>TRBJ2-3|TRBD2|TRBV9|-
CASSVYSGREVTDTQYF
TGTGCCAGCAGCGTATACTCAGGGCGGGAGGTCACAGATACGCAGTATTTT
>TRBJ2-2|-|TRBV10-3|-
CAISERSEAGSNTGELFF
TGTGCCATCAGTGAGAGAAGTGAGGCGGGGTCGAACACCGGGGAGCTGTTTTTT
>TRBJ1-6|-|TRBV12-3/TRBV12-4|-
CASSLSFNSPLHF
TGTGCCAGCAGTTTAAGCTTTAATTCACCCCTCCACTTT
>TRBJ2-3|-|TRBV4-1|-
CASSLNGIRPDTQYF
TGCGCCAGCAGCCTAAACGGTATCAGGCCCGATACGCAGTATTTT
>TRBJ2-7|TRBD2|TRBV7-8|-
CASSFRGGAGPGGARCF
TGTGCCAGCAGCTTCCGGGGGGGGGCCGGGCCCGGGGGCGCGCGGTGCTTC
>TRBJ2-3|TRBD1|TRBV24-1|-
CATSRGGSTQYF
TGTGCCACCAGTCGAGGGGGCAGTACGCAGTATTTT
>TRBJ2-5|TRBD1|TRBV28|-
CATTQGAGGETQYF
TGTGCCACCACTCAGGGGGCCGGCGGTGAGACCCAGTACTTC
>TRBJ2-7|-|TRBV27|-
CASSLEFHEQYF
TGTGCCAGCAGCCTCGAGTTCCACGAGCAGTACTTC
>TRBJ1-5|-|TRBV7-9|few
CASSLARDQPQHF
TGTGCCAGCAGCTTAGCGCGGGATCAGCCCCAGCATTTT
>TRBJ2-1|TRBD1|TRBV7-3|-
CASSGDRDNEQFF
TGTGCCAGCAGCGGGGACAGGGACAATGAGCAGTTCTTC
>TRBJ1-1|TRBD1|TRBV3-1/TRBV3-2|-
CASSQVTGEAFF
TGTGCCAGCAGCCAGGTGACAGGGGAAGCTTTCTTT
>TRBJ1-5|-|TRBV5-1|-
CASSLTGDPNQPQHF
TGCGCCAGCAGCTTGACGGGGGATCCCAATCAGCCCCAGCATTTT
>TRBJ2-2|-|TRBV28|-
CASIPYSLLPNTGELFF
TGTGCCAGCATTCCGTACAGCCTACTTCCGAACACCGGGGAGCTGTTTTTT
>TRBJ2-2|-|TRBV9|-
CASTRENTGELFF
TGTGCCAGCACGAGGGAGAACACCGGGGAGCTGTTTTTT
>TRBJ1-4|-|TRBV18|-
CASSPQGSNEKLFF
TGTGCCAGCTCACCACAGGGGTCTAATGAAAAACTGTTTTTT
>TRBJ2-3|TRBD1|TRBV5-1|-
CASRDRGFADTQYF
TGCGCCAGCAGGGACAGGGGGTTTGCAGATACGCAGTATTTT
>TRBJ2-1|TRBD2|TRBV11-3|-
CASSKSNSGWGARNEQFF
TGTGCCAGCAGCAAATCAAATAGCGGGTGGGGCGCTAGGAATGAGCAGTTCTTC
>TRBJ1-1|TRBD1|TRBV6-2/TRBV6-3|-
CASSRQGPNTEAFF
TGTGCCAGCAGCAGACAGGGCCCGAACACTGAAGCTTTCTTT
>TRBJ1-2|-|TRBV12-3/TRBV12-4|once
CASSFSFGGYTF
TGTGCCAGCAGTTTTAGCTTCGGTGGCTACACCTTC